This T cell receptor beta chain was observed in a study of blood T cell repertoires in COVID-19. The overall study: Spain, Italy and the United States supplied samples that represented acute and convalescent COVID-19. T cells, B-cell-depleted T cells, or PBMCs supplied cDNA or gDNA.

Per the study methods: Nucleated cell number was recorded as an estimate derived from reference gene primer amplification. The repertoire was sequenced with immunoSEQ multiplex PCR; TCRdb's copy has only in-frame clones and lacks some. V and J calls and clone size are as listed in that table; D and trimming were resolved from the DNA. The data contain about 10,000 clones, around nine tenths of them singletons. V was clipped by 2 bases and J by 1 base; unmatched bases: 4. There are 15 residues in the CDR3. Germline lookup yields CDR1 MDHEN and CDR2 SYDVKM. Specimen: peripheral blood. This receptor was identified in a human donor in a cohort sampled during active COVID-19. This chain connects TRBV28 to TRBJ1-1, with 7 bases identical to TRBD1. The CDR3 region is CASSLNRGRNTEAFF. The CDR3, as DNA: TGTGCCAGCAGTTTAAACAGGGGCAGGAACACTGAAGCTTTCTTT.